Listed here are 27 T cell receptor beta chains from one sample, sequenced in a study of spatial heterogeneity in lung cancer. Via MiXCR, TCRdb re-called the 5' RACE reads, giving one row per CDR3 protein. This sample has about 18,000 distinct CDR3 sequences, with around 6.5% found just once. The antigens these receptors bind are not known. Study-wide points: For expanded intratumoral alpha and beta TCRs, counts tracked tumor mutation counts.

Time point meaning: sample taken at primary tumor resection. The material was lung tumor tissue, obtained at surgery. These receptors were taken from a female donor with early-stage non-small cell lung cancer.

This clonotype is medium-sized. The J gene is TRBJ1-2, the V gene TRBV6-5, with D hard to call. This CDR3 is 13 amino acids long. From germline, CDR1 is MNHEY and CDR2 SVGAGI. Trimming pared 6 bases from V and 1 base from J, leaving 9 bases between. CDR3 sequence reads: CASRNGFNYGYTF. DNA of the CDR3: TGTGCCAGCAGGAACGGTTTTAACTATGGCTACACCTTC.

This clonotype was observed at least ten times. The J gene is TRBJ2-2, the V gene TRBV12-3 or TRBV12-4, with a tentative D call TRBD1 (6 bases). The CDR3 runs to 13 residues. Trimming took 5 bases from V and 3 from J, leaving 7 bases between them. The CDR3 reads CASSTGHTGELFF. The CDR3 DNA is TGTGCCAGCAGTACAGGGCACACCGGGGAGCTGTTTTTT.

The CDR3 DNA reads as TGTGCCAGCAGCCAATCCTCCGGACAGGGGGATCAGCCCCAGCATTTT. This codes for CASSQSSGQGDQPQHF. This chain connects TRBV4-2 to TRBJ1-5; 10 nucleotides align to TRBD1. With V trimmed by 2 bases and J by 5 bases, 6 bases remained unmatched. The CDR3 is 16 amino acids. Germline CDR1 and CDR2: LGHNA and YNFKEQ.

This clonotype is termed medium-sized. This chain joins TRBV7-2 and TRBJ2-7; TRBD2 is a possible D gene (6 bases). The CDR3 sequence is 15 residues long. V lost 5 bases and J 5 bases, leaving 19 bases between the germline ends. The germline V gene encodes CDR1 SGHTA and CDR2 FQGNSA. CDR3 sequence: CASSPPGRGWDEQYF. The DNA for the CDR3 is TGTGCCAGCAGCCCACCCGGGAGAGGCTGGGACGAGCAGTACTTC. The complete variable domain, with remaining parts taken from reference TRBV7-2 and TRBJ2-7, reads GAGVSQSPSNKVTEKGKDVELRCDPISGHTALYWYRQSLGQGLEFLIYFQGNSAPDKSGLPSDRFSAERTGGSVSTLTIQRTQQEDSAVYLCASSPPGRGWDEQYFGPGTRLTVT.

This clonotype came up many times. The V and J genes are TRBV28 and TRBJ2-7, with a tentative D call TRBD1 (5 bases). Germline V CDR1 and CDR2: MDHEN, SYDVKM. V was cut by 5 bases and J by 7 bases, with 18 bases left in between. This CDR3 is 14 amino acids long. CDR3 sequence: CASSIVQGFREQYF. The CDR3 DNA follows: TGTGCCAGCAGTATCGTTCAGGGTTTTCGGGAGCAGTACTTC.

This clonotype was seen repeatedly, ten times or more. The V and J genes are TRBV7-2 and TRBJ2-2; 8 nucleotides align to TRBD2. CDR1 SGHTA and CDR2 FQGNSA come from the germline V gene. The CDR3 runs to 15 residues. After removal of 5 bases from V and 5 bases from J, the junction contained 7 bases not matched to a gene. CDR3 sequence reads: CASSTTTGGTGELFF. Here the CDR3 DNA reads TGTGCCAGCAGCACCACTACGGGAGGGACCGGGGAGCTGTTTTTT. The complete variable domain, with remaining parts taken from reference TRBV7-2 and TRBJ2-2, reads GAGVSQSPSNKVTEKGKDVELRCDPISGHTALYWYRQSLGQGLEFLIYFQGNSAPDKSGLPSDRFSAERTGGSVSTLTIQRTQQEDSAVYLCASSTTTGGTGELFFGEGSRLTVL.

Ten or more counts support this clonotype. The chain carries TRBV20-1 and TRBJ1-1; D possibly corresponds to TRBD1 (6 bases). The CDR3 has 13 amino acids. Per the germline V gene, CDR1 is DFQATT and CDR2 is SNEGSKA (reference sequence). V was cut by 6 bases and J by 5 bases, with 16 bases left in between. Here the CDR3 reads CSAPAKGGTEAFF. Here the CDR3 DNA reads TGCAGTGCCCCGGCAAAGGGGGGAACTGAAGCTTTCTTT.

There are a few counts of this clonotype. This rearrangement joins TRBV29-1 to TRBJ2-3, with no clear D. The CDR3 is 11 amino acids. Germline V gene sequence: CDR1 SQVTM, CDR2 ANQGSEA. Trimming removed 5 bases at V and 5 bases at J, with 8 bases between. The CDR3 sequence is CSVLEQDTQYF. For the CDR3, the DNA is TGCAGCGTTCTCGAGCAAGATACGCAGTATTTT.

This clonotype was found many times. The rearrangement links TRBV6-6 to TRBJ1-5; 8 nucleotides align to TRBD1. Germline trimming cut 11 bases from V and 7 bases from J; bases unmatched to any gene: 13. The CDR3 length is 14 residues. From germline, CDR1 is MNHNY and CDR2 SVGAGI (reference sequence). The CDR3 reads CAGGVAGGGQPQHF. The DNA for the CDR3 is TGTGCCGGAGGGGTGGCAGGGGGCGGGCAGCCCCAGCATTTT.

This clonotype was picked up many times. The V call is TRBV7-2, the J call TRBJ2-1; no firm D call. Germline assignment: CDR1 SGHTA and CDR2 FQGNSA. The CDR3 loop spans 16 amino acids. Trimming removed 4 bases from V and 5 bases from J, with 18 bases in between. The CDR3 loop reads CASSSEPYLLHNEQFF. CDR3 bases: TGTGCCAGCAGCTCGGAGCCCTATCTTTTACACAATGAGCAGTTCTTC.

This clonotype was observed many times. The rearrangement joins TRBV5-1 to TRBJ1-1, with TRBD1 matching over 8 bases. The V segment lost 0 bases and the J segment 0 bases; nucleotides outside the gene matches: 1. The CDR3 contains 15 residues. CDR1 and CDR2 from the germline V gene are SGHRS and YFSETQ. In DNA form, the CDR3 reads TGCGCCAGCAGCTTGGGACAGGGGATGAACACTGAAGCTTTCTTT. Its translation: CASSLGQGMNTEAFF.

This clonotype was observed many times. This rearrangement joins TRBV24-1 to TRBJ2-1, with no clear D. Germline CDR1 and CDR2: KGHDR and SFDVKD. Between the trimmed V and J ends, which lost 4 bases and 7 bases, there was a span of 4 bases. CDR3 length equals 11 residues. CDR3 in DNA: TGTGCCACCAGTGACAATAATGAGCAGTTCTTC. It encodes CATSDNNEQFF.

In this sample, this clonotype turned up many times. The V and J genes are TRBV27 and TRBJ2-7; TRBD2 matches 8 bases. After removal of 1 base from V and 2 bases from J, the junction contained 10 bases not matched to a gene. The germline gives CDR1 MNHEY, CDR2 SMNVEV (reference sequence). This CDR3 is 17 amino acids long. CDR3 DNA: TGTGCCAGCAGTTTATGGGGCGGGGGGCCAGACCCCTACGAGCAGTACTTC. Amino acid sequence: CASSLWGGGPDPYEQYF.

This clonotype has a count of ten or more. CDR3 sequence (DNA): TGTGCCAGCAGCCAAGGAGCAGGGGGCGTCACTGAAGCTTTCTTT. Protein product: CASSQGAGGVTEAFF. The J gene is TRBJ1-1, the V gene TRBV4-2; 8 nucleotides align to TRBD1. Trimming cost V 1 base and J 4 bases; bases outside gene matches: 5. CDR1 and CDR2 from the germline V gene are LGHNA and YNFKEQ. This CDR3 contains 15 residues.

This clonotype was counted ten times or more. This sequence joins TRBV28 and TRBJ2-2, with TRBD1 identical over 8 bases. The germline V gene has CDR1 MDHEN and CDR2 SYDVKM. The V and J ends lost 7 bases and 2 bases, in that order; junction bases with no gene match: 6. This CDR3 spans 15 amino acids. The CDR3 is CASTRPGGNTGELFF. CDR3 coding DNA: TGTGCCAGCACCCGACCAGGGGGCAACACCGGGGAGCTGTTTTTT.

This clonotype has ten or more counts. The chain carries TRBV27 and TRBJ1-1; 8 nucleotides align to TRBD1. V was pared by 5 bases and J by 3 bases, with 8 bases of the junction left unmatched. Germline loops: CDR1 MNHEY, CDR2 SMNVEV (reference sequence). The CDR3 is 15 residues long. CDR3 coding DNA: TGTGCCAGCAGTATGCAGGGGGCTAAGCACACTGAAGCTTTCTTT. It translates to CASSMQGAKHTEAFF.

This clonotype was seen many times. V is TRBV7-2 and J is TRBJ2-1; possibly TRBD1 for D (6 bases). V lost 2 bases, J lost 5 bases, and 13 bases lay in between. CDR1 and CDR2 (germline): SGHTA, FQGNSA. This CDR3 is 15 amino acids long. CDR3 sequence reads: CASSLRWGPDNEQFF. In nucleotides, the CDR3 is TGTGCCAGCAGCTTAAGGTGGGGGCCGGACAATGAGCAGTTCTTC.

This clonotype was seen ten or more times. The chain carries TRBV6-5 and TRBJ1-1; 9 positions agree with TRBD1. The CDR3 has 14 amino acids. Germline V gene lookup returns CDR1 MNHEY and CDR2 SVGAGI. Germline trimming cut 6 bases from V and 1 base from J; bases unmatched to any gene: 3. The CDR3 reads CASRQGAQNTEAFF. The CDR3 nucleotides are TGTGCCAGCAGACAGGGGGCGCAGAACACTGAAGCTTTCTTT.

V usage is TRBV2 and J usage is TRBJ2-5; perhaps TRBD2 as D (6 bases). Germline CDR1 reads SNHLY; CDR2 reads FYNNEI. There are 14 residues in the CDR3. Trimming left V 7 bases short and J 4 bases short, with 16 bases between. As DNA, the CDR3 is TGTGCCAGCAACCGCCTCGAGGGAGGAGAGACCCAGTACTTC. Protein sequence: CASNRLEGGETQYF.

This clonotype was picked up many times. The chain links TRBV7-9 to TRBJ1-1; a weak D match, TRBD1 (5 bases). This CDR3 contains 14 residues. Trimming shortened V by 1 base and J by 0 bases, and 6 bases separated the two germline ends. The germline V gene has CDR1 SEHNR and CDR2 FQNEAQ (reference sequence). CDR3 amino acids: CASSLGTLNTEAFF. CDR3 sequence (DNA): TGTGCCAGCAGCTTAGGGACACTGAACACTGAAGCTTTCTTT.

This clonotype is judged large. The chain links TRBV27 to TRBJ1-5; 7 nucleotides align to TRBD1. The V and J ends lost 4 bases and 0 bases, in that order; junction bases with no gene match: 9. This CDR3 region has 17 residues. The germline CDR1 and CDR2 sequences are MNHEY and SMNVEV (reference sequence). The CDR3, as DNA: TGTGCCAGCAGTTCCAGGGACAGCGTCTATAGCAATCAGCCCCAGCATTTT. Its protein is CASSSRDSVYSNQPQHF.

This clonotype occurred many times. The J gene is TRBJ2-5, the V gene TRBV5-5; possibly TRBD1 for D (5 bases). Trimming removed 4 bases from V and 8 bases from J, with 9 bases in between. The CDR3 is made up of 11 amino acids. Germline V gene sequence: CDR1 SGHKS, CDR2 YYEKEE (reference sequence). The CDR3: CASSTGHTQYF. The CDR3 bases are TGTGCCAGCAGCACCGGACATACCCAGTACTTC.

This clonotype was recorded many times. V is TRBV15 and J is TRBJ2-1; possibly TRBD2 for D (5 bases). Trimming cost V 0 bases and J 3 bases, with 12 bases left between them. Germline CDR1 and CDR2: LNHNV and YYDKDF (reference sequence). This CDR3 region has 16 residues. This CDR3 is CATSRDLSGGYNEQFF. The CDR3 coding sequence is TGTGCCACCAGCAGAGATCTGTCAGGAGGCTACAATGAGCAGTTCTTC.

In this sample, this clonotype turned up many times. The J gene is TRBJ1-2, the V gene TRBV13, with 7 bases identical to TRBD1. The CDR3 sequence is 13 residues long. The germline V gene has CDR1 PRHDT and CDR2 FYEKMQ (reference sequence). Germline trimming cut 5 bases from V and 6 bases from J; bases unmatched to any gene: 6. The CDR3 reads CASSETGTDGYTF. CDR3 bases: TGTGCCAGCAGCGAGACAGGGACCGATGGCTACACCTTC.

This sequence joins TRBV29-1 and TRBJ2-1; D is perhaps TRBD2 (5 bases). Germline values: CDR1 SQVTM, CDR2 ANQGSEA. V lost 6 bases and J 8 bases, leaving 17 bases between the germline ends. The CDR3 totals 13 residues. The CDR3: CSVRDRTWDEQFF. The CDR3 nucleotides read TGCAGCGTCCGGGATAGGACGTGGGATGAGCAGTTCTTC.

This clonotype was counted many times. V is TRBV4-3 and J is TRBJ2-3; D perhaps matches TRBD2 (5 bases). CDR1 and CDR2 from the germline V gene are LGHNA and YSLEER. With 4 bases removed from V and 6 bases from J, the gap between germline ends came to 23 bases. The CDR3 spans 17 residues. The CDR3 here is CASSPRRLRSFGDTQYF. As DNA, the CDR3 is TGCGCCAGCAGCCCACGCCGACTAAGGAGCTTTGGTGATACGCAGTATTTT.

This clonotype showed up many times. This chain connects TRBV7-2 to TRBJ2-2; weak D call: TRBD1 (5 bases). This CDR3 is 15 amino acids long. The ends were cut back, 5 bases at V and 6 bases at J, with 16 bases in the middle. CDR1 and CDR2 (germline): SGHTA, FQGNSA. The CDR3 loop is CASSRETVGAGELFF. CDR3 coding DNA: TGTGCCAGCAGCAGAGAGACAGTTGGGGCCGGGGAGCTGTTTTTT.